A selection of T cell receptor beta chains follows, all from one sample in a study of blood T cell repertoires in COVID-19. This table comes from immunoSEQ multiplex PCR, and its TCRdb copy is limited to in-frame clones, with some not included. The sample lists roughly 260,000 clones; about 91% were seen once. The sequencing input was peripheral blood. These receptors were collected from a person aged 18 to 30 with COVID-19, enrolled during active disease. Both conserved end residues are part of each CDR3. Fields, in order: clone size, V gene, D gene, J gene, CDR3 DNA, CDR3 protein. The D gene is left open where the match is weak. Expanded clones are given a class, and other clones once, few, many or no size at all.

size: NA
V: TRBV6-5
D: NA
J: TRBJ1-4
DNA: TGTGCCAGCAGCCGGCAGGGTACTAATGAAAAACTGTTTTTT
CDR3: CASSRQGTNEKLFF

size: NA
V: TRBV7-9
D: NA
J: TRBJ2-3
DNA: TGTGCCAGCAGCTTGACCCCATCCGGCGGTACGCAGTATTTT
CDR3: CASSLTPSGGTQYF

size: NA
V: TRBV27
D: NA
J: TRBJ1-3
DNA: TGTGCCAGCAGGAGCTCTGGAAACACCATATATTTT
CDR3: CASRSSGNTIYF

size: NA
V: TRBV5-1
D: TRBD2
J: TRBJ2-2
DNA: TGCGCCAGCAGACCTAGCGGGAGTGTCGCCGGGGAGCTGTTTTTT
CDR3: CASRPSGSVAGELFF

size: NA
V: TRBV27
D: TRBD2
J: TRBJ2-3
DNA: TGTGCCAGCAGTCGACTAGCGGTTAGCACAGATACGCAGTATTTT
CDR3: CASSRLAVSTDTQYF

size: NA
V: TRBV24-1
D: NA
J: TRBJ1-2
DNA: TGTGCCACCAGTCGAAGCGCTAACTATGGCTACACCTTC
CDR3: CATSRSANYGYTF

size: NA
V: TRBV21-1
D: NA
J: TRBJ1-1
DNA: TGTGCCAGCAGCAAAGAGGGACACCCCCCCGTCAGGAACACTGAAGCTTTCTTT
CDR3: CASSKEGHPPVRNTEAFF

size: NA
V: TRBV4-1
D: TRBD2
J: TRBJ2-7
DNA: TGCGCCAGCAGCCAACTAGGACTAGCGGGCTCCTACGAGCAGTACTTC
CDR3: CASSQLGLAGSYEQYF

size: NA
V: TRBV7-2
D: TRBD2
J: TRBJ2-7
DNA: TGTGCCAGCAGCTTAGAAGCGGGGACCACCTACGAGCAGTACTTC
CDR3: CASSLEAGTTYEQYF

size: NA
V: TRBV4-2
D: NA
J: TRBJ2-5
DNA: TGTGCCAGCAGCAATAAGACAGGGAGGATTGAGACCCAGTACTTC
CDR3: CASSNKTGRIETQYF

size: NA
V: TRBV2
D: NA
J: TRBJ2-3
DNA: TGTGCCAGCAAGACAGGCACAGATACGCAGTATTTT
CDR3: CASKTGTDTQYF

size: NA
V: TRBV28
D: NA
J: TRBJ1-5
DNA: TGTGCCAGCAGCCCTGATGGGGAGGGGGTCAATCAGCCCCAGCATTTT
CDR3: CASSPDGEGVNQPQHF

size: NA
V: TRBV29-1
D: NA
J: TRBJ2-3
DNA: TGCAGCGTCGTCACAGGGAGCGCAGATACGCAGTATTTT
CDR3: CSVVTGSADTQYF

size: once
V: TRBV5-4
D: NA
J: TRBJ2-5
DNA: TGTGCCAGCAGCTCCGGGGGTGGACTCGCGAAGGAGACCCAGTACTTC
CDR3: CASSSGGGLAKETQYF

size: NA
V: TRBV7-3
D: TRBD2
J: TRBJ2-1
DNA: TGTGCCAGCAGCTTAAATAGCGGGGACTACAATGAGCAGTTCTTC
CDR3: CASSLNSGDYNEQFF

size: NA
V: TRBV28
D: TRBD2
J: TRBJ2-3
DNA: TGTGCCAGCAGACCTATAGCGGGTGGTTACACAGATACGCAGTATTTT
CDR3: CASRPIAGGYTDTQYF

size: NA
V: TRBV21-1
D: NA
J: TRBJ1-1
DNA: TGTGCCAGCAGCAAAGGCCAGGGAGGAACTGAAGCTTTCTTT
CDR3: CASSKGQGGTEAFF

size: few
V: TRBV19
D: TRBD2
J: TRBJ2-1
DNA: TGTGCCAGTAGTAGAACTAGCGGGACCTTCGGTGAGCAGTTCTTC
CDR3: CASSRTSGTFGEQFF

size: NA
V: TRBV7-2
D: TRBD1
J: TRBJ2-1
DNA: TGTGCCAGCAGCTACCCCCGCGGGACAGGGTACAATGAGCAGTTCTTC
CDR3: CASSYPRGTGYNEQFF

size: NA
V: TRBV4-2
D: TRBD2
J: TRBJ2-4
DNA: TGTGCCAGCAGCCAAGAGGGGTTAGCGGGAGTGGGAGCCAAAAACATTCAGTACTTC
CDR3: CASSQEGLAGVGAKNIQYF

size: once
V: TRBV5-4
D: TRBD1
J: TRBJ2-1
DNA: TGTGCCAGCAGCTCCCCGGGACAGGGGTTTGTGTTCTTC
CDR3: CASSSPGQGFVFF

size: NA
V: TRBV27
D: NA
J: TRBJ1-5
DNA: TGTGCCAGCAGTTCCGGAGCACAACTCAATCAGCCCCAGCATTTT
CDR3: CASSSGAQLNQPQHF

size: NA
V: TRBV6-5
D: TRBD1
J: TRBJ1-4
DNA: TGTGCCAGCACTACGACAGGGGGAAAGGGGCGAAAACTGTTTTTT
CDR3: CASTTTGGKGRKLFF

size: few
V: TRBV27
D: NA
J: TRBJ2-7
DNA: TGTGCCAGCAGTTATAGCGGTTCCTCCTACGAGCAGTACTTC
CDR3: CASSYSGSSYEQYF

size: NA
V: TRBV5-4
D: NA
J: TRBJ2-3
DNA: TGTGCCAGCAGCTTGGGTGGGGGGATGAGCACAGATACGCAGTATTTT
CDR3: CASSLGGGMSTDTQYF

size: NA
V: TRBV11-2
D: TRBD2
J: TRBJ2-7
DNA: TGTGCCAGCAGCTTGAGGCCCCTAGGGACTAGCGGGAGCCACGAGCAGTACTTC
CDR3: CASSLRPLGTSGSHEQYF

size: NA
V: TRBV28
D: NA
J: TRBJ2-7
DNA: TGTGCCAGCAGTCGGACTACCTACGAGCAGTACTTC
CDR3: CASSRTTYEQYF

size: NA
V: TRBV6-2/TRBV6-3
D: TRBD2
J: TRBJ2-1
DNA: TGTGCCAGCAGCCTAGGGACTAGCGGGGTCTACAATGAGCAGTTCTTC
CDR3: CASSLGTSGVYNEQFF

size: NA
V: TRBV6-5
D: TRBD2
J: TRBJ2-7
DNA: TGTGCCAGCAGTTCCCCGGCTAGCGGGCCCTACGAGCAGTACTTC
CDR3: CASSSPASGPYEQYF

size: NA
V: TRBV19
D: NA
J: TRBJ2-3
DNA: TGTGCCAGTAGTATGAACGCGGGATTCACAGATACGCAGTATTTT
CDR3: CASSMNAGFTDTQYF

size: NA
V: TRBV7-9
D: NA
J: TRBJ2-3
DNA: TGTGCCAGCAGCTTAGGAGGTCCCAATACGCAGTATTTT
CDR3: CASSLGGPNTQYF

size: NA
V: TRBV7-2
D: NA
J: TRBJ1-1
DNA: TGTGCCAGCAGCTTAATCAGCGACACTGAAGCTTTCTTT
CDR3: CASSLISDTEAFF

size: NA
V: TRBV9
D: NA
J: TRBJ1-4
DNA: TGTGCCAGCAGCGCAGGGGTCGCAACTAATGAAAAACTGTTTTTT
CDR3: CASSAGVATNEKLFF

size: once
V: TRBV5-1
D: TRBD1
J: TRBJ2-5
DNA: TGCGCCAGCAGCGGGACAGGGATAGAGACCCAGTACTTC
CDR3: CASSGTGIETQYF

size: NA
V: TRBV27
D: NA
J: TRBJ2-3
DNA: TGTGCCAGCAGTTTATCTCACACAGATACGCAGTATTTT
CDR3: CASSLSHTDTQYF

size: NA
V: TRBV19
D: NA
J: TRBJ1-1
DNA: TGTGCCAGTAGTGTAGGGGGAGGTGCCACTGAAGCTTTCTTT
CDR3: CASSVGGGATEAFF

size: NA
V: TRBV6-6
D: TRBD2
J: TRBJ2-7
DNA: TGTGCCAGCAGACCGACTAGCGGGCCACCCTACGAGCAGTACTTC
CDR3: CASRPTSGPPYEQYF

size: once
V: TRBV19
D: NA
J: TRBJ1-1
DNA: TGTGCCAGTAGTTCCAGGGGAATGGGGACTGAAGCTTTCTTT
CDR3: CASSSRGMGTEAFF

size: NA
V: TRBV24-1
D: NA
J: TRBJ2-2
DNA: TGTGCCACCAGTTTTGGCAGCACCGGGGAGCTGTTTTTT
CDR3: CATSFGSTGELFF

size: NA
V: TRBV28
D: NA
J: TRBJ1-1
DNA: TGTGCCAGCAGTCCCGCGCTAGGGGACACTGAAGCTTTCTTT
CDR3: CASSPALGDTEAFF

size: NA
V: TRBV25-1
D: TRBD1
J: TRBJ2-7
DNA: TGTGCCAGCAGTTCAAAGACAGGGTTCCACGAGCAGTACTTC
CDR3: CASSSKTGFHEQYF

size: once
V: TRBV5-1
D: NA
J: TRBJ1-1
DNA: TGCGCCAGCAGCGAGGAAGGGGATACTGAAGCTTTCTTT
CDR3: CASSEEGDTEAFF

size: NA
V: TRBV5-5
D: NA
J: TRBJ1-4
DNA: TGTGCCAGCAGCTTATGGACAGACGAAAAACTGTTTTTT
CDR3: CASSLWTDEKLFF

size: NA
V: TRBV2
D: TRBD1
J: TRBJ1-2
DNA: TGTGCCAGCAGTGTCGACAGGGCATATGGCTACACCTTC
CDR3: CASSVDRAYGYTF

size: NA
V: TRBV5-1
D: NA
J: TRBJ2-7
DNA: TGCGCCAGCAGACAAGGGACACCGCCCTCCTACGAGCAGTACTTC
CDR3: CASRQGTPPSYEQYF

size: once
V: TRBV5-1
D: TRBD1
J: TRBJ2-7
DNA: TGCGCCAGCAGCAAAGGGACAGGGGCCGACGAGCAGTACTTC
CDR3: CASSKGTGADEQYF

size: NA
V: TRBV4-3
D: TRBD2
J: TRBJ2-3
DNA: TGCGCCAGCAGCGCCTCATCGGGAGGGAGCACAGATACGCAGTATTTT
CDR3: CASSASSGGSTDTQYF

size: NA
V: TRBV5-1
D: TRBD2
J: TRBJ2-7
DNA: TGCGCCTGCCGCCGAGGGGGGGGACTAGCGGGAACCTACGAGCAGTACTTC
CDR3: CACRRGGGLAGTYEQYF

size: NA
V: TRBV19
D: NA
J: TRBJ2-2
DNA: TGTGCCAGCACGAGACAGCCCGGGGAGCTGTTTTTT
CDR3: CASTRQPGELFF

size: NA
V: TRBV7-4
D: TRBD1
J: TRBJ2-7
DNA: TGTGCCAGCAGCTTAACCATGGACAGGGGGCAGGACGAGCAGTACTTC
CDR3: CASSLTMDRGQDEQYF

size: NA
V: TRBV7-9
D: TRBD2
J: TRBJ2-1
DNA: TGTGCCAGCAGCCCAGGGACTAGCGGGAGGGAGGATGAGCAGTTCTTC
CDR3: CASSPGTSGREDEQFF

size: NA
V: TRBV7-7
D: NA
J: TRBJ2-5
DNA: TGTGCCAGCAGCTTGTGGCCCGAAGAGACCCAGTACTTC
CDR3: CASSLWPEETQYF

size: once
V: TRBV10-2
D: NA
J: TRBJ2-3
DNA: TGCGCCAGCAGTGAGATAGGGACTGGCACAGATACGCAGTATTTT
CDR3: CASSEIGTGTDTQYF

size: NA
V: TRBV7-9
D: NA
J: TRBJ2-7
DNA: TGTGCCAGCAGCTTAAAACAGGTTAGCTCCTACGAGCAGTACTTC
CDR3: CASSLKQVSSYEQYF

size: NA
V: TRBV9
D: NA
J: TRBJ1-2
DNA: TGTGCCAGCAGCGTGAGCGGGGAGGGCTATGGCTACACCTTC
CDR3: CASSVSGEGYGYTF

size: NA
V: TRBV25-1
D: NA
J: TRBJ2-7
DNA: TGTGCCAGCAGTGTGGTTCCCTCGGGCGCAGCCGTGGGGGGAGAGCAGTACTTC
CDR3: CASSVVPSGAAVGGEQYF

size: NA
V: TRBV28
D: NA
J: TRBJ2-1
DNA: TGTGCCAGCAGTAACACGGAGGGCAAATACAATGAGCAGTTCTTC
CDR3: CASSNTEGKYNEQFF

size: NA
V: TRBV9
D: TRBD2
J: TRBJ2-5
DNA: TGTGCCAGCAGCGTAAGCGGGAAGAGTGTGGAGACCCAGTACTTC
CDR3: CASSVSGKSVETQYF